Listed below are T cell receptor beta chains from one sample, sequenced in a study of regulatory dendritic cells for organ transplantation. Produced via immunoSEQ multiplex PCR; TCRdb's table is partial and in-frame only. Seen here are under 35,000 clones, 85% to 90% observed once, and the top ten hold more than 0.055%. Sequencing input: naive CD4+ T cells from blood. These receptors all come from a human donor in good health. Each CDR3 is given with its conserved first and last residue. A D gene is named only where the DNA matches it firmly. Clone size is shown for a subset of rows, as once, few, many or a class of expanded clone.

CDR3aa: CASSRGTGRVEQYF
CDR3nt: TGCGCCAGCAGCAGGGGGACGGGCCGGGTTGAGCAGTACTTC
abundance: NA
v_gene: TRBV5-1
j_gene: TRBJ2-7
d_gene: NA

CDR3aa: CASSLVAGPEKLFF
CDR3nt: TGTGCCAGCAGCTTAGTGGCGGGCCCCGAAAAACTGTTTTTT
abundance: NA
v_gene: TRBV7-2
j_gene: TRBJ1-4
d_gene: NA

CDR3aa: CASSPGGWTSYNEQFF
CDR3nt: TGTGCCAGTAGTCCAGGAGGTTGGACTAGCTACAATGAGCAGTTCTTC
abundance: NA
v_gene: TRBV19
j_gene: TRBJ2-1
d_gene: TRBD2

CDR3aa: CASSGPRTSGNSDTQYF
CDR3nt: TGTGCCAGCAGTGGACCAAGGACTAGCGGGAATTCAGATACGCAGTATTTT
abundance: NA
v_gene: TRBV2
j_gene: TRBJ2-3
d_gene: TRBD2

CDR3aa: CASSYQGSGTEAFF
CDR3nt: TGTGCCAGCAGTTATCAGGGGTCGGGGACTGAAGCTTTCTTT
abundance: NA
v_gene: TRBV2
j_gene: TRBJ1-1
d_gene: NA

CDR3aa: CSARLNTEAFF
CDR3nt: TGCAGTGCTAGACTGAACACTGAAGCTTTCTTT
abundance: once
v_gene: TRBV20-1
j_gene: TRBJ1-1
d_gene: NA

CDR3aa: CASSLDKRQGAYEQYF
CDR3nt: TGTGCCAGCAGCTTGGATAAACGACAGGGGGCCTACGAGCAGTACTTC
abundance: NA
v_gene: TRBV5-6
j_gene: TRBJ2-7
d_gene: TRBD1

CDR3aa: CATDPPGQGSRYTF
CDR3nt: TGTGCCACCGACCCACCCGGACAGGGATCGCGCTACACCTTC
abundance: NA
v_gene: TRBV2
j_gene: TRBJ1-2
d_gene: TRBD1

CDR3aa: CASRQTGTGNTIYF
CDR3nt: TGTGCCAGCAGACAAACAGGGACTGGAAACACCATATATTTT
abundance: few
v_gene: TRBV27
j_gene: TRBJ1-3
d_gene: NA

CDR3aa: CASSLVWGWDTGELFF
CDR3nt: TGTGCCAGCAGCTTAGTTTGGGGGTGGGACACCGGGGAGCTGTTTTTT
abundance: NA
v_gene: TRBV7-8
j_gene: TRBJ2-2
d_gene: NA

CDR3aa: CSAILSEKLFF
CDR3nt: TGCAGTGCTATACTCAGTGAAAAACTGTTTTTT
abundance: NA
v_gene: TRBV20-1
j_gene: TRBJ1-4
d_gene: NA

CDR3aa: CASSVVERPPLHF
CDR3nt: TGTGCCAGCAGCGTAGTAGAGCGCCCACCCCTCCACTTT
abundance: once
v_gene: TRBV9
j_gene: TRBJ1-6
d_gene: NA

CDR3aa: CASSHVISHMNTEAFF
CDR3nt: TGCGCCAGCAGCCACGTAATCAGTCACATGAACACTGAAGCTTTCTTT
abundance: NA
v_gene: TRBV4-1
j_gene: TRBJ1-1
d_gene: NA

CDR3aa: CASSLSTGTSGYNEQFF
CDR3nt: TGTGCCAGCAGTTTATCCACTGGGACTAGCGGTTACAATGAGCAGTTCTTC
abundance: NA
v_gene: TRBV27
j_gene: TRBJ2-1
d_gene: TRBD2

CDR3aa: CASSRTTGSYNEQFF
CDR3nt: TGTGCCAGCAGCAGAACTACGGGCTCCTACAATGAGCAGTTCTTC
abundance: NA
v_gene: TRBV7-2
j_gene: TRBJ2-1
d_gene: NA

CDR3aa: CASSSPQTAAFF
CDR3nt: TGTGCCAGCTCATCGCCACAGACGGCTGCTTTCTTT
abundance: NA
v_gene: TRBV18
j_gene: TRBJ1-1
d_gene: NA

CDR3aa: CASSIDRGSPLHF
CDR3nt: TGTGCCAGCTCTATTGACAGGGGATCACCCCTCCACTTT
abundance: NA
v_gene: TRBV18
j_gene: TRBJ1-6
d_gene: TRBD1

CDR3aa: CASSLGPGANTGELFF
CDR3nt: TGCGCCAGCAGCCTAGGCCCGGGGGCGAACACCGGGGAGCTGTTTTTT
abundance: NA
v_gene: TRBV4-3
j_gene: TRBJ2-2
d_gene: NA

CDR3aa: CASSTGGVIYSGANVLTF
CDR3nt: TGTGCCAGCAGTACAGGGGGCGTTATATACTCTGGGGCCAACGTCCTGACTTTC
abundance: NA
v_gene: TRBV28
j_gene: TRBJ2-6
d_gene: TRBD1

CDR3aa: CASSVGFGRDTYEQYF
CDR3nt: TGTGCCAGCAGCGTAGGCTTCGGGAGGGACACCTACGAGCAGTACTTC
abundance: NA
v_gene: TRBV9
j_gene: TRBJ2-7
d_gene: TRBD2